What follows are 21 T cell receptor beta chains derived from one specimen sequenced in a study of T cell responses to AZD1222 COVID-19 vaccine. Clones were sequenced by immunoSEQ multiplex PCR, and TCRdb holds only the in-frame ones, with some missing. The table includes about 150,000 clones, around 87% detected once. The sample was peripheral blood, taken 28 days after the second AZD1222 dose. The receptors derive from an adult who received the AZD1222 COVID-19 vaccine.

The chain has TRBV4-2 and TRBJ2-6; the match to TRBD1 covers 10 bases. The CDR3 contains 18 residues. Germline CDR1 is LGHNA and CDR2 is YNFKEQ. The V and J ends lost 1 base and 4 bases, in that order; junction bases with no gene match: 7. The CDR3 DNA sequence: TGTGCCAGCAGCCAAGGTCCCGGGACAGGGGACGGGGCCAACGTCCTGACTTTC. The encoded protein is CASSQGPGTGDGANVLTF.

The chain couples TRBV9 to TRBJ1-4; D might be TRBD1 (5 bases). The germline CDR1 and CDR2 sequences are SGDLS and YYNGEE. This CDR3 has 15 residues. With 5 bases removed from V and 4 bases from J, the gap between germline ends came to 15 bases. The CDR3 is CASSSSGTGNEKLFF. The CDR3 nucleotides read TGTGCCAGCAGTTCCTCCGGGACGGGTAATGAAAAACTGTTTTTT. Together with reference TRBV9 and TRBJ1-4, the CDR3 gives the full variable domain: DSGVTQTPKHLITATGQRVTLRCSPRSGDLSVYWYQQSLDQGLQFLIQYYNGEERAKGNILERFSAQQFPDLHSELNLSSLELGDSALYFCASSSSGTGNEKLFFGSGTQLSVL.

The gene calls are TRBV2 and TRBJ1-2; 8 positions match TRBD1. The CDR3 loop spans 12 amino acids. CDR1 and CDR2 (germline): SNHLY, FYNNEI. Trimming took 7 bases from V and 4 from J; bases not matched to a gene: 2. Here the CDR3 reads CASNRGTYGYTF. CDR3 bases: TGTGCCAGCAACAGGGGGACCTATGGCTACACCTTC.

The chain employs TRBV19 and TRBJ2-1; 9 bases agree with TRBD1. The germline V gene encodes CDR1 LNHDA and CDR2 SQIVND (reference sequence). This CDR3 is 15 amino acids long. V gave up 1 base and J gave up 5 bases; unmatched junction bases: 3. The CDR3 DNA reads TGTGCCAGTAGTATAGGGGACAGGGCCCACAATGAGCAGTTCTTC. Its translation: CASSIGDRAHNEQFF.

CDR3 protein: CASSHWDPGSPGANVLTF. CDR3 bases: TGTGCCAGCAGCCATTGGGACCCCGGCTCACCTGGGGCCAACGTCCTGACTTTC. The rearrangement joins TRBV14 to TRBJ2-6; D possibly matches TRBD1 or TRBD2 (5 bases each). This CDR3 contains 18 residues. Germline V gene sequence: CDR1 SGHDN, CDR2 FVKESK. V was cut by 3 bases and J by 2 bases, with 17 bases left in between.

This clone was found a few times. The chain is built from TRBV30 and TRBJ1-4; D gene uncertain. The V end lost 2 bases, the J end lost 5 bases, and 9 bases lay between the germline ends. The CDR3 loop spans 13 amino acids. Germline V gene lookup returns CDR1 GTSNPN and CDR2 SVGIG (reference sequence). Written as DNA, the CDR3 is TGTGCCTGGAGTTGGCAGTCAAATGAAAAACTGTTTTTT. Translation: CAWSWQSNEKLFF. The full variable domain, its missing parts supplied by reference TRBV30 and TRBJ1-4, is SQTIHQWPATLVQPVGSPLSLECTVEGTSNPNLYWYRQAAGRGLQLLFYSVGIGQISSEVPQNLSASRPQDRQFILSSKKLLLSDSGFYLCAWSWQSNEKLFFGSGTQLSVL.

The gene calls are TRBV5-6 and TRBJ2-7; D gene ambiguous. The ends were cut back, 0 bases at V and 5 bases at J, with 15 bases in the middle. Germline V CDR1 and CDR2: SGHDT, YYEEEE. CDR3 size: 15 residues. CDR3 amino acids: CASSLDLPGGHEQYF. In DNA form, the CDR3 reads TGTGCCAGCAGCTTGGACCTACCTGGCGGACACGAGCAGTACTTC.

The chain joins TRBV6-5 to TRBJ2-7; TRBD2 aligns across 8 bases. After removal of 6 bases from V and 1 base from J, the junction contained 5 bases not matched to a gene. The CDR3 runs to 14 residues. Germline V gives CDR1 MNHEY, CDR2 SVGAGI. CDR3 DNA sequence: TGTGCCAGCAGCGATACGGGAGGGTCCTACGAGCAGTACTTC. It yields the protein CASSDTGGSYEQYF.

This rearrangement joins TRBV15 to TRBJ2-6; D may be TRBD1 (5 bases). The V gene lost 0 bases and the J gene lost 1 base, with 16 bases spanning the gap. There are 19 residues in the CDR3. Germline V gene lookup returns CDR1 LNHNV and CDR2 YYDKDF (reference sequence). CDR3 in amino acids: CATSREDLMDISGANVLTF. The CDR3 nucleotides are TGTGCCACCAGCAGAGAAGACCTCATGGACATATCTGGGGCCAACGTCCTGACTTTC.

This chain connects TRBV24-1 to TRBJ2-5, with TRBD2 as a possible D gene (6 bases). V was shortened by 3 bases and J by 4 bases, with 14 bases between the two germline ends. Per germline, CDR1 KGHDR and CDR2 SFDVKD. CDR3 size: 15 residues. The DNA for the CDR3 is TGTGCCACCAGTGATCATACGGGAGTAGCAGAGACCCAGTACTTC. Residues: CATSDHTGVAETQYF.

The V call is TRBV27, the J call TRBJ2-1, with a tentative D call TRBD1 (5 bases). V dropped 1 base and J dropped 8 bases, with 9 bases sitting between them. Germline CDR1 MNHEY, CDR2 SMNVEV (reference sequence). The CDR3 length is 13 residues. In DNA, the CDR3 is TGTGCCAGCAGTTTATTGGTAGGGGATGAGCAGTTCTTC. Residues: CASSLLVGDEQFF.

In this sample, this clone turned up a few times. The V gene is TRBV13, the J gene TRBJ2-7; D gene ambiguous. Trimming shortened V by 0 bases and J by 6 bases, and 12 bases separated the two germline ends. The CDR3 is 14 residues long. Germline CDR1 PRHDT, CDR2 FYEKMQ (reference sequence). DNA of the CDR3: TGTGCCAGCAGCTTAGGACGGGCGTCGGGCGAGCAGTACTTC. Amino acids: CASSLGRASGEQYF.

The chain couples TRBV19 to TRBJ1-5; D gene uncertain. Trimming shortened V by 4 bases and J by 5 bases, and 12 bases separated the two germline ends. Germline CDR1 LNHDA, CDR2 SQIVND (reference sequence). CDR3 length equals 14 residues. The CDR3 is CASSTGRLDQPQHF. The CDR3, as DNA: TGTGCCAGTAGTACCGGGAGATTGGATCAGCCCCAGCATTTT.

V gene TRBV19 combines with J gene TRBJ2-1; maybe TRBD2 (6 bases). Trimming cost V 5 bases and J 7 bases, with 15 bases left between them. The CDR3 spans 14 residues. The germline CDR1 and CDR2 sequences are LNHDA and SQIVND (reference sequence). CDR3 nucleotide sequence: TGTGCCAGTAGTGGGGGGACTTCGACGAATGAGCAGTTCTTC. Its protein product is CASSGGTSTNEQFF.

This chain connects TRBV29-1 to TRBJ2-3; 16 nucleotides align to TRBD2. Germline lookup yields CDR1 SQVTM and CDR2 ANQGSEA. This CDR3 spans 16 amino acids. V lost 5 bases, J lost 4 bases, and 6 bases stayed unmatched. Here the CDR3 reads CSVSGLAGGPADTQYF. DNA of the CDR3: TGCAGCGTTTCGGGACTAGCGGGAGGGCCAGCAGATACGCAGTATTTT.

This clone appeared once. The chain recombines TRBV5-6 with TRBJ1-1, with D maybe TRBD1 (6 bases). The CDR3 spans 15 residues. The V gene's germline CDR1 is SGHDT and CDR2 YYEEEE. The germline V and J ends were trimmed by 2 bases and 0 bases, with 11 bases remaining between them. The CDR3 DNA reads TGTGCCAGCAGCTTACGGGGGGCGCTGAACACTGAAGCTTTCTTT. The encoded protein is CASSLRGALNTEAFF.

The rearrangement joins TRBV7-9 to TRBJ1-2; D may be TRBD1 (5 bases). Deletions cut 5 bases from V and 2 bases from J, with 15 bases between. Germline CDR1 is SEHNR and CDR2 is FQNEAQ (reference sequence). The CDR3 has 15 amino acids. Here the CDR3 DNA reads TGTGCCAGCAGCAACCGGGCGACAGCCAACTATGGCTACACCTTC. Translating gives CASSNRATANYGYTF.

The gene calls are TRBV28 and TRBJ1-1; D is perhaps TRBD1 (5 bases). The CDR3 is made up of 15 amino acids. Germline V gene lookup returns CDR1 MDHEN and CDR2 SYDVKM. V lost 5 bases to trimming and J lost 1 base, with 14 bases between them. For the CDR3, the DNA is TGTGCCAGCAGTCCCTCCGGGGCCCCGAACACTGAAGCTTTCTTT. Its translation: CASSPSGAPNTEAFF.

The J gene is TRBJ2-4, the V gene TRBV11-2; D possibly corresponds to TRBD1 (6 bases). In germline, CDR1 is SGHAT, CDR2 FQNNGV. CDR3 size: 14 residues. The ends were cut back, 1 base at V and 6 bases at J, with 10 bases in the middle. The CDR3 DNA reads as TGTGCCAGCAGCTTAGTGACAGGCGGAAACATTCAGTACTTC. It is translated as CASSLVTGGNIQYF.

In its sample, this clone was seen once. CDR3 coding DNA: TGTGCCACCAGTGATTTTAGGACAATTGAGACCCAGTACTTC. This translates into CATSDFRTIETQYF. The rearrangement uses TRBV24-1 and TRBJ2-5; possibly TRBD1 for D (5 bases). This CDR3 comprises 14 residues. Germline CDR1 KGHDR, CDR2 SFDVKD. V lost 1 base and J lost 5, with 10 bases in between.

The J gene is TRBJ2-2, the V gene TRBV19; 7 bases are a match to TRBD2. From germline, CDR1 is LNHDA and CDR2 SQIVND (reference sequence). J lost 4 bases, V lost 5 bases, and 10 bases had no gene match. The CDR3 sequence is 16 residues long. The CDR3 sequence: CASSPWGGKGTGELFF. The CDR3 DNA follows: TGTGCCAGTAGTCCCTGGGGGGGGAAAGGCACCGGGGAGCTGTTTTTT.